These T cell receptor beta chains were read from a single sample in a study of regulatory T cells in long-lasting Graves disease. TCRdb fed the multiplex PCR reads into MiXCR, producing one record per CDR3 protein. The profile shows 400,000 to 550,000 distinct CDR3 sequences, about a sixth of them singletons. These data are also associated with another study on T cells in Graves' hyperthyroidism and ophthalmopathy.

The sequencing here drew on peripheral blood mononuclear cells (PBMCs), taken at new diagnosis, from a patient treated with antithyroid drugs. Source of these receptors: a woman aged 25 to 45 with Graves disease. CDR3s include the opening cysteine and the closing phenylalanine or tryptophan. The order of the fields is D gene, clone size, J gene, V gene, CDR3 DNA, CDR3 protein. A D gene is named only where the DNA matches it firmly. The size field is filled for only some rows; it gives once, few, many or a size class.

>.|many|TRBJ2-3|TRBV10-3
TGTGCCATCAGAGACAAAGGAGGGAGCACAGATACGCAGTATTTT
CAIRDKGGSTDTQYF
>.|.|TRBJ2-5|TRBV2
TGTGCCAGCAGTGAGCTAGCGGGACAGGCGGGGACCCAGTACTTC
CASSELAGQAGTQYF
>.|few|TRBJ1-5|TRBV6-1
TGTGCCAGCAGTGACGGGAGGAACAATCAGCCCCAGCATTTT
CASSDGRNNQPQHF
>.|many|TRBJ1-1|TRBV7-8
TGTGCCAGCAGCCGAATCAATACTGAAGCTTTCTTT
CASSRINTEAFF
>.|.|TRBJ2-3|TRBV5-1
TGCGCCAGCAGCGAGGGCTCCTCATTCACAGATACGCAGTATTTT
CASSEGSSFTDTQYF
>TRBD1|few|TRBJ2-6|TRBV2
TGTGCCAGCAGCGGACAGGGTACCGGGGCCAACGTCCTGACTTTC
CASSGQGTGANVLTF
>TRBD1|many|TRBJ1-5|TRBV2
TGTGCCAGCAGACGACAGGGTGAGGGCAATCAGCCCCAGCATTTT
CASRRQGEGNQPQHF
>TRBD2|many|TRBJ2-1|TRBV7-6
TGTGCCAGCAGCTCAAGGACTAGCGGGGCCTGCTCAGTCTTC
CASSSRTSGACSVF
>TRBD2|many|TRBJ2-1|TRBV7-8
TGTGCCAGCAGCTTAGCTCCGGGACTAGCGGGAGGCGATGAGCAGTTCTTC
CASSLAPGLAGGDEQFF
>.|many|TRBJ1-1|TRBV5-6
TGTGCCAGCAGCATGGGAAACACTGAAGCTTTCTTT
CASSMGNTEAFF
>TRBD2|many|TRBJ2-1|TRBV12-3/TRBV12-4
TGTGCCAGCAGTCGGACCTACCGACTAGCGGCATACAATGAGCAGTTCTTC
CASSRTYRLAAYNEQFF
>.|many|TRBJ2-3|TRBV28
TGTGCCAGCAGATCCACAGGTTTTGAAGACTTAGATACGCAGTATTTT
CASRSTGFEDLDTQYF
>.|many|TRBJ2-7|TRBV5-1
TGCGCCAGCAACCCGCTAGGGAGCTCCTACGAGCAGTACTTC
CASNPLGSSYEQYF
>TRBD2|many|TRBJ2-2|TRBV11-3
TGTGCCAGCAGTGGGACTAGCGACTACACCGGGGAGCTGTTTTTT
CASSGTSDYTGELFF
>TRBD2|.|TRBJ2-7|TRBV12-3/TRBV12-4
TGTGCCAGCAGTTTCTTAGCGGGAGACAACGAGCAGTACTTC
CASSFLAGDNEQYF
>.|many|TRBJ2-1|TRBV18
TGTGCCAGCTCAGGGGGAATCTCCAATGAGCAGTTCTTC
CASSGGISNEQFF
>.|many|TRBJ2-7|TRBV28
TGTGCCAGCAACCAGGGTTCCTACGAGCAGTACTTC
CASNQGSYEQYF
>TRBD2|few|TRBJ2-1|TRBV4-1
TGCGCCAGCAGCCACCCGACTAGCGGGAGAAGGTATGAGCAGTTCTTC
CASSHPTSGRRYEQFF
>.|many|TRBJ1-1|TRBV5-1
TGCGCCAGCAGCTTGAGGGCGCCGAACACTGAAGCTTTCTTT
CASSLRAPNTEAFF
>.|.|TRBJ2-5|TRBV14
TGTGCCAGCAGCCAAGATATGGAGACCCAGTACTTC
CASSQDMETQYF
>TRBD2|many|TRBJ2-7|TRBV11-2
TGTGCCAGCAGCAGCCCTAGGACTAGCTTGTTTCCGTACTTC
CASSSPRTSLFPYF
>TRBD1|few|TRBJ2-7|TRBV19
TGTGCCACTCGCGGGACAGGGACCTTCTACGAGCAGTACTTC
CATRGTGTFYEQYF
>.|many|TRBJ2-1|TRBV7-2
TGTGCCAGCAGCTTAGAGCGGTTGGGTATCTACAATGAGCAGTTCTTC
CASSLERLGIYNEQFF
>.|.|TRBJ2-2|TRBV6-2/TRBV6-3
TGCGCCAGCATAGGAGGGAACACCGGGGAGCTGTTTTTT
CASIGGNTGELFF
>TRBD2|.|TRBJ2-2|TRBV11-3
TGTGCCAGCACCAAGCGGGAGGCGACCGGGGAGCTGTTTTTT
CASTKREATGELFF
>TRBD1|many|TRBJ2-5|TRBV20-1
TGCAGTGCTTACAGGGGCGGAGAGACCCAGTACTTC
CSAYRGGETQYF
>TRBD2|many|TRBJ2-1|TRBV7-3
TGTGCCAGCAGCTTAACAGGGCGGGGAGCCGGGAGGGCCCAACAATTAAACAATGAGCAGTTCTTC
CASSLTGRGAGRAQQLNNEQFF